A single sample is the source of the 12 T cell receptor beta chains below, sequenced in a study of blood T cells in healthy people across ages. A sample-barcoded 5' primer and a J-beta primer mix were used in a second PCR of roughly 7 to 11 cycles. TCRdb independently ran MiXCR on the 5' RACE reads; one entry per CDR3 protein. The top ten hold under 8% of the sample, which has 1.5 million or so distinct CDR3 sequences, around two fifths seen once. Specimen: blood. Every receptor here comes from a woman aged 18-30 years in good health.

The rearrangement uses TRBV25-1 and TRBJ1-4; D is uncertain. The CDR3 totals 13 residues. V was trimmed by 7 bases and J by 8 bases, leaving 14 bases between them. Germline V lookup: CDR1 MGHDK, CDR2 SYGVNS. The CDR3 sequence: CASTYGPAEKLFF. The CDR3 region has the DNA TGTGCCAGCACTTACGGGCCTGCGGAAAAACTGTTTTTT.

The chain is built from TRBV20-1 and TRBJ1-1; 8 nucleotides match TRBD1. With V trimmed by 5 bases and J by 6 bases, 11 bases remained unmatched. Germline CDR1 DFQATT, CDR2 SNEGSKA (reference sequence). The CDR3 is 14 amino acids. CDR3 in DNA: TGCAGTGCTCTAAAACAGGGGGTGAAGTCTGAAGCTTTCTTT. This encodes CSALKQGVKSEAFF.

This clonotype was counted only a few times. The V and J genes are TRBV4-1 and TRBJ2-5; D is unclear. The germline V gene encodes CDR1 MGHRA and CDR2 YSYEKL. Between the trimmed V and J ends, which lost 8 bases and 1 base, there was a span of 11 bases. The CDR3 extends over 13 amino acids. The CDR3 protein is CASGRGPQETQYF. CDR3 in DNA: TGCGCCAGCGGCAGAGGCCCCCAAGAGACCCAGTACTTC.

This clonotype was observed a few times. The chain is built from TRBV12-3 or TRBV12-4 and TRBJ2-5; D is unresolved. With 4 bases removed from V and 0 bases from J, the gap between germline ends came to 9 bases. This CDR3 is built from 14 residues. CDR3 bases: TGTGCCAGCAGTTCGGAAACGTACCAAGAGACCCAGTACTTC. It encodes CASSSETYQETQYF.

The rearrangement joins TRBV12-3 or TRBV12-4 to TRBJ2-7; D possibly corresponds to TRBD1 (5 bases). This CDR3 is built from 13 residues. Between the trimmed V and J ends, which lost 5 bases and 3 bases, there was a span of 11 bases. This chain's CDR3 is CASSVQVGYEQYF. In DNA, the CDR3 is TGTGCCAGCAGTGTACAGGTGGGCTACGAGCAGTACTTC.

This clonotype was counted a few times. J is TRBJ1-4 and V is TRBV11-2; D unresolved. This CDR3 region has 15 residues. The germline V and J ends were trimmed by 0 bases and 7 bases, with 12 bases remaining between them. The germline V gene has CDR1 SGHAT and CDR2 FQNNGV. CDR3 bases: TGTGCCAGCAGCTTAGATCGGGGTTCGGGTGAAAAACTGTTTTTT. Its protein product is CASSLDRGSGEKLFF. The entire variable domain, with the rest obtained from reference TRBV11-2 and TRBJ1-4, is as follows: EAGVAQSPRYKIIEKRQSVAFWCNPISGHATLYWYQQILGQGPKLLIQFQNNGVVDDSQLPKDRFSAERLKGVDSTLKIQPAKLEDSAVYLCASSLDRGSGEKLFFGSGTQLSVL.

Concerning this clonotype itself: At one boundary the junction diverges from the germline segment, which might be a read error. The V and J genes are TRBV3-1 and TRBJ1-1; D is undetermined. The CDR3 has 11 amino acids. The germline V gene encodes CDR1 LGHDT and CDR2 YNNKEL (reference sequence). DNA of the CDR3: TGTGCCAACAGCCAAAGCCGGGAAGCTTTCTTT. This sequence encodes CANSQSREAFF. Variable domain in full (rest from reference TRBV3-1 and TRBJ1-1): DTAVSQTPKYLVTQMGNDKSIKCEQNLGHDTMYWYKQDSKKFLKIMFSYNNKELIINETVPNRFSPKSPDKAHLNLHINSLELGDSAVYFCANSQSREAFFGQGTRLTVV.

This clonotype came up a few times. The DNA of the CDR3 is TGCAGTGCCACACTCGGGACCCCGAATCAGCCCCAGCATTTT. It translates to CSATLGTPNQPQHF. The chain carries TRBV20-1 and TRBJ1-5, with a possible D match to TRBD1 (5 bases). V was clipped by 6 bases and J by 4 bases, with 16 bases between them. The CDR3 runs to 14 residues. Germline CDR1 reads DFQATT; CDR2 reads SNEGSKA (reference sequence).

The sample holds a few counts of this clonotype. V and J are TRBV6-6 and TRBJ1-1, with 8 bases aligning to TRBD1. Losses at the gene ends were 8 bases for V and 0 bases for J; bases not matched to a gene: 5. Germline values: CDR1 MNHNY, CDR2 SVGAGI (reference sequence). The CDR3 length is 14 residues. The CDR3 loop is CASGTGGMNTEAFF. In DNA form, the CDR3 reads TGTGCCAGCGGTACAGGGGGGATGAACACTGAAGCTTTCTTT.

This chain joins TRBV4-2 and TRBJ1-2, with TRBD1 as a possible D gene (5 bases). The V end lost 1 base, the J end lost 0 bases, and 18 bases lay between the germline ends. CDR3 length: 18 residues. Germline CDR1 is LGHNA and CDR2 is YNFKEQ. The CDR3 loop is CASSQAPLGVWANYGYTF. For the CDR3, the DNA is TGTGCCAGCAGCCAAGCCCCCCTAGGGGTTTGGGCTAACTATGGCTACACCTTC.

This chain uses TRBV6-1 with TRBJ1-2, with 7 nucleotides matching TRBD1. This CDR3 contains 16 residues. Germline loops: CDR1 MNHNS, CDR2 SASEGT. The V and J ends lost 2 bases and 3 bases, in that order; junction bases with no gene match: 9. The CDR3 region has the DNA TGTGCCAGCAGTGAATGGCCCGACAGGGCCTACTATGGCTACACCTTC. The encoded protein is CASSEWPDRAYYGYTF.

This clonotype showed up just once. The chain is built from TRBV10-1 and TRBJ2-1; weak D call: TRBD2 (5 bases). Per the germline V gene, CDR1 is WNHNN and CDR2 is SYGVQD (reference sequence). This CDR3 comprises 17 residues. The V end was cut by 0 bases, the J end by 4 bases, with 16 bases between. The CDR3 DNA sequence: TGCGCCAGCAGTGAGTCTATGGTGGACTGGAGTTACAATGAGCAGTTCTTC. Residues: CASSESMVDWSYNEQFF.